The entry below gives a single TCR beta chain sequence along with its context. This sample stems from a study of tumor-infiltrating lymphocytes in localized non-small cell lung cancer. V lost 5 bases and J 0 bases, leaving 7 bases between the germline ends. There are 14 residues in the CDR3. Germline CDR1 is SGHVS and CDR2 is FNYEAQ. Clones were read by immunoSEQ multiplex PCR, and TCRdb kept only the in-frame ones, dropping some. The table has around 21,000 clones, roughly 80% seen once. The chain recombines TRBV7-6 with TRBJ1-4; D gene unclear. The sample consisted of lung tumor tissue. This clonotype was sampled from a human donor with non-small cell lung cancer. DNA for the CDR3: TGTGCCAGCAGCAGGGTACCAACTAATGAAAAACTGTTTTTT. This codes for CASSRVPTNEKLFF.